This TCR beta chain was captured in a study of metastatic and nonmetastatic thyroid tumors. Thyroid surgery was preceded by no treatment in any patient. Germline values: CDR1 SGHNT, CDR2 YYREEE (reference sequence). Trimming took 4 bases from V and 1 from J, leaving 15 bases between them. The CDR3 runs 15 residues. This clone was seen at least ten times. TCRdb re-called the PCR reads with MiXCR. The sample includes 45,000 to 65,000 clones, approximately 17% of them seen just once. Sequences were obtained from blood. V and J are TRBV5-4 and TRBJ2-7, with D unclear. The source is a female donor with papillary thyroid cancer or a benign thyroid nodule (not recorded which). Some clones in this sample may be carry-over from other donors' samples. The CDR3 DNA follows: TGTGCCAGCAGCCCCGAAATTATGCGGTCCTACGAGCAGTACTTC. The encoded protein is CASSPEIMRSYEQYF.